This T cell receptor beta chain is from a study of T cell repertoires in cytomegalovirus infection. Turning to the study itself: In public TCR beta signatures, there were indications of both CMV infection and matching HLA type.

MiXCR was run by TCRdb on the reads, yielding one entry per CDR3 protein. This sample has about 320,000 distinct CDR3 sequences, with 9.5% found just once. This clonotype was observed a few times. Its antigen remains unidentified. Study-level results: Identification of carriers of CMV plus the relevant HLA was achieved through cumulative public TCR beta family frequency. CMV-specific HLA-C-restricted TCR beta clonotypes dominated the ex vivo response.

Germline values: CDR1 ENHRY, CDR2 SYGVKD. V was cut by 11 bases and J by 4 bases, with 15 bases left in between. The length of the CDR3 is 13 residues. The clonotype was recovered from a human donor in good health (CMV status not recorded). Some clones in this sample may be carry-over from other donors' samples. The sequencing sample was made of PBMCs. J is TRBJ1-3 and V is TRBV10-3, with a weak D call TRBD1 (5 bases). DNA of the CDR3: TGTGCCTCTGCAGGGTCGTCCGGAAACACCATATATTTT. It codes for CASAGSSGNTIYF.